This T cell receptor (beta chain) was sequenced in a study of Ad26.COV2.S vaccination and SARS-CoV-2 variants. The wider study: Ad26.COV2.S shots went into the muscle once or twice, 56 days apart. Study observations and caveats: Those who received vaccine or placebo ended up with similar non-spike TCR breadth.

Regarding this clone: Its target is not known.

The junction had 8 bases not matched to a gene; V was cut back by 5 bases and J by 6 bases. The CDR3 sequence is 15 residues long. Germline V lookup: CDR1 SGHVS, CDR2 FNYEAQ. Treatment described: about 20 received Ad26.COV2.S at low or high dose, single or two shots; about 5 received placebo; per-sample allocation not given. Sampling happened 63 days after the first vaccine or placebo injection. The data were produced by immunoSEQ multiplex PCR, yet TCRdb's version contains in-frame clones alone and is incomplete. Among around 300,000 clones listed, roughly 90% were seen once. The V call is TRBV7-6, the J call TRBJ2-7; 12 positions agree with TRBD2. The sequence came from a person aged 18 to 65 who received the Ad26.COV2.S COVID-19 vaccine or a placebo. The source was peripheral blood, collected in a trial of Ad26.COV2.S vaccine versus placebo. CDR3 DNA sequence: TGTGCCAGCAGCCCGGGACTAGCGGGCTTGGGCGAGCAGTACTTC. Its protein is CASSPGLAGLGEQYF.